Detailed here is one T cell receptor (beta chain). What it binds is not known. This CDR3 spans 16 amino acids. The germline CDR1 and CDR2 sequences are SQVTM and ANQGSEA. These data originate in a study of CXCR3-negative and CXCR3-positive naive CD8 T cells. Study-wide results and caveats: Most assays were run on fresh PBMCs (CXCR3 expression partially decreased after cryopreservation).

The libraries of TRB cDNA were constructed through 5' RACE using UMI labels. Each CDR3 protein gets one entry in TCRdb, which reprocessed the 5' RACE reads and gives no DNA. This specimen shows approximately 66,000 distinct CDR3 sequences; the ten leading clones hold around 1.4%. The chain is built from TRBV29-1 and TRBJ1-1; TCRdb names TRBD1, which stays unverified in the absence of DNA. The specimen was naive CXCR3- CD8+ T cells from blood. Subset in this sample: CD45RO-CCR7+CD27+CD95- naive CD8+ T cells lacking CXCR3 (TNR3-). The sequence came from a human donor in good health. Some clones in this sample may be carry-over from other donors' samples. The CDR3 loop is CSVVGTGEYLNTEAFF.